This passage covers 17 T cell receptor beta chains from one sample sequenced in a study of technical replicates of blood from a few donors. Sequencing was performed with immunoSEQ multiplex PCR; in TCRdb, only in-frame clones are kept and a portion is missing. This sample yields about 79,000 clones, of which 90% to 95% are seen a single time; over 0.25% belongs to the top ten. Sample: T cells isolated from PBMCs. These receptors came from a human donor in good health.

The chain employs TRBV5-1 and TRBJ1-1; weak D call: TRBD1 (6 bases). V dropped 2 bases and J dropped 2 bases, with 25 bases sitting between them. The CDR3 sequence is 19 residues long. Germline V CDR1 and CDR2: SGHRS, YFSETQ. The CDR3 region is CASSLGNPGHTLINTEAFF. The CDR3 DNA is TGCGCCAGCAGCTTAGGTAACCCGGGACACACTCTAATTAACACTGAAGCTTTCTTT.

The gene calls are TRBV13 and TRBJ2-1; 7 bases map to TRBD2. After removal of 4 bases from V and 6 bases from J, the junction contained 15 bases not matched to a gene. The CDR3 has 17 residues. CDR1 is PRHDT, CDR2 FYEKMQ, per germline (reference sequence). For the CDR3, the DNA is TGTGCCAGCAGCTCGGTAGCTTTGGCGGGAGCTGTCAATGAGCAGTTCTTC. Residues: CASSSVALAGAVNEQFF.

The rearrangement uses TRBV29-1 and TRBJ2-5, with TRBD1 identical over 8 bases. J was trimmed by 0 bases and V by 6 bases; bases with no gene match: 9. In germline, CDR1 is SQVTM, CDR2 ANQGSEA. This CDR3 has 15 residues. This CDR3 is CSVRPSRGHQETQYF. The CDR3 region has the DNA TGCAGCGTGCGCCCGTCCAGGGGGCACCAAGAGACCCAGTACTTC.

This clone appeared a single time. V usage is TRBV7-6 and J usage is TRBJ2-5, with TRBD2 as a possible D gene (6 bases). Germline V lookup: CDR1 SGHVS, CDR2 FNYEAQ. The CDR3 is made up of 15 amino acids. Trimming cost V 5 bases and J 4 bases, with 17 bases left between them. In DNA form, the CDR3 reads TGTGCCAGCAGCCCATCTCGCGGAGGGAGAGAGACCCAGTACTTC. It encodes CASSPSRGGRETQYF.

This clone was recorded a few times. The chain links TRBV6-1 to TRBJ1-2, with TRBD1 matching 8 bases. This CDR3 spans 15 amino acids. CDR1 and CDR2 from the germline V gene are MNHNS and SASEGT. Losses at the gene ends were 5 bases for V and 2 bases for J; bases not matched to a gene: 7. CDR3 in DNA: TGTGCCAGCAGTCCCGGACAGGGCCCCAACTATGGCTACACCTTC. The encoded protein is CASSPGQGPNYGYTF.

The rearrangement uses TRBV19 and TRBJ1-4; 7 positions match TRBD1. V lost 4 bases and J lost 6; bases outside the gene matches: 11. The CDR3 sequence is 16 residues long. CDR1 and CDR2 (germline): LNHDA, SQIVND (reference sequence). The CDR3 nucleotides are TGTGCCAGTAGTAGGTCAACCGGGACAGCCTATGAAAAACTGTTTTTT. Translating it yields CASSRSTGTAYEKLFF. Full variable domain (rest looked up from reference TRBV19 and TRBJ1-4): DGGITQSPKYLFRKEGQNVTLSCEQNLNHDAMYWYRQDPGQGLRLIYYSQIVNDFQKGDIAEGYSVSREKKESFPLTVTSAQKNPTAFYLCASSRSTGTAYEKLFFGSGTQLSVL.

The V call is TRBV10-3, the J call TRBJ2-7; D perhaps matches TRBD1 (6 bases). Germline CDR1 reads ENHRY; CDR2 reads SYGVKD. The CDR3 length is 15 residues. Deletions cut 4 bases from V and 2 bases from J, with 15 bases between. The CDR3 loop is CAISGGPTGTYEQYF. CDR3 coding DNA: TGTGCCATCAGTGGGGGGCCCACAGGGACCTACGAGCAGTACTTC.

This chain links TRBV4-2 with TRBJ2-4; 9 bases fit TRBD1. Germline V gives CDR1 LGHNA, CDR2 YNFKEQ. The CDR3 extends over 15 amino acids. V was clipped by 4 bases and J by 8 bases; unmatched bases: 9. CDR3 sequence reads: CASSPETGGKDIQYF. For the CDR3, the DNA is TGTGCCAGCAGCCCGGAAACAGGGGGCAAGGACATTCAGTACTTC.

This chain uses TRBV29-1 with TRBJ2-1, with D hard to call. The germline gives CDR1 SQVTM, CDR2 ANQGSEA. The CDR3 totals 12 residues. V was cut by 6 bases and J by 0 bases, with 6 bases left in between. Here the CDR3 reads CSVSSSYNEQFF. CDR3 in DNA: TGCAGCGTCTCCAGCTCCTACAATGAGCAGTTCTTC.

CDR3 DNA: TGTGCCAGCAGCCCCTCCCTTAGGGGGGAGACCCAGTACTTC. Amino acids: CASSPSLRGETQYF. The chain employs TRBV4-2 and TRBJ2-5; tentatively, D is TRBD1 (6 bases). V lost 4 bases to trimming and J lost 5 bases, with 14 bases between them. CDR3 size: 14 residues. Germline V gene data show CDR1 as LGHNA and CDR2 as YNFKEQ.

V is TRBV7-9 and J is TRBJ2-7; TRBD1 matches at 8 bases. This CDR3 contains 15 residues. CDR1 and CDR2 (germline): SEHNR, FQNEAQ (reference sequence). V trimming: 5 bases; J trimming: 5 bases; junction bases outside the gene matches: 11. The CDR3 DNA reads as TGTGCCAGCAGCACGCCGACAGGGGTCGTCCACGAGCAGTACTTC. Protein: CASSTPTGVVHEQYF.

V and J are TRBV9 and TRBJ2-5, with unresolved D. Germline CDR1 reads SGDLS; CDR2 reads YYNGEE. V lost 0 bases and J 2 bases, leaving 5 bases between the germline ends. This CDR3 spans 13 amino acids. The CDR3 DNA follows: TGTGCCAGCAGCGTAGCCCGGCAAGAGACCCAGTACTTC. Protein product: CASSVARQETQYF.

The J gene is TRBJ1-2, the V gene TRBV7-9, with 10 nucleotides matching TRBD1. Looked up from germline, CDR1 is SEHNR and CDR2 is FQNEAQ (reference sequence). The V and J ends lost 10 bases and 8 bases, in that order; junction bases with no gene match: 19. CDR3 size: 16 residues. The CDR3 DNA follows: TGTGCCACAAGGGGGACAGGGGCAAATCGATTCACGGGCTACACCTTC. This sequence encodes CATRGTGANRFTGYTF.

This chain joins TRBV27 and TRBJ2-7, with a tentative D call TRBD2 (5 bases). The CDR3 has 15 residues. Germline V lookup: CDR1 MNHEY, CDR2 SMNVEV (reference sequence). The V end lost 6 bases, the J end lost 2 bases, and 17 bases lay between the germline ends. The CDR3, as DNA: TGTGCCAGCAGGGGCCTAGGACTGACCACCTACGAGCAGTACTTC. It yields the protein CASRGLGLTTYEQYF.

The rearrangement joins TRBV5-1 to TRBJ2-2; 11 bases are shared with TRBD2. CDR1 and CDR2 (germline): SGHRS, YFSETQ. This CDR3 region has 16 residues. Trimming cost V 6 bases and J 3 bases; bases outside gene matches: 7. The DNA for the CDR3 is TGCGCCAGCACGGTAGCGGGGGGGCAGTACACCGGGGAGCTGTTTTTT. It is translated as CASTVAGGQYTGELFF.

The CDR3 here is CSVEDLAKNIQYF. CDR3 DNA: TGCAGCGTTGAAGATCTAGCCAAAAACATTCAGTACTTC. V gene TRBV29-1 combines with J gene TRBJ2-4; D is unresolved. Trimming stripped 0 bases from V and 0 bases from J, with 3 bases between. The CDR3 is made up of 13 amino acids. In germline, CDR1 is SQVTM, CDR2 ANQGSEA.

V usage is TRBV10-3 and J usage is TRBJ2-7; 7 bases agree with TRBD2. Germline values: CDR1 ENHRY, CDR2 SYGVKD. The V segment lost 3 bases and the J segment 13 bases; nucleotides outside the gene matches: 12. This CDR3 has 13 residues. CDR3 nucleotide sequence: TGTGCCATCAGTGAAGCCAGCGGGACGACCCCATACTTC. This translates into CAISEASGTTPYF.